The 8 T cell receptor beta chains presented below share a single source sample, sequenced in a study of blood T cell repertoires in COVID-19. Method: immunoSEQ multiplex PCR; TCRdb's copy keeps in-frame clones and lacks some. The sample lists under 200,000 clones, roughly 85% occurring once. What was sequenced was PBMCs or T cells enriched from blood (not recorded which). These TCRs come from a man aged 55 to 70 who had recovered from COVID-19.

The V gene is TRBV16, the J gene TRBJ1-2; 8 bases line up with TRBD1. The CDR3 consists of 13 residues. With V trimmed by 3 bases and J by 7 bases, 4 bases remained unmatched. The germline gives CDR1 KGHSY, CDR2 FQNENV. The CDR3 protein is CASSHLTGGGYTF. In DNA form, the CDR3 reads TGTGCCAGCAGCCATCTAACAGGGGGTGGCTACACCTTC.

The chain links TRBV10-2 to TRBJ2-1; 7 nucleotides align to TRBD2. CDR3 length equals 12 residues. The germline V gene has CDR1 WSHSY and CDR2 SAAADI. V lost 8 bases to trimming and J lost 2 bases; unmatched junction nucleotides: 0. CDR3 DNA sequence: TGCGCCAGCGGGGGGGCCTACAATGAGCAGTTCTTC. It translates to CASGGAYNEQFF.

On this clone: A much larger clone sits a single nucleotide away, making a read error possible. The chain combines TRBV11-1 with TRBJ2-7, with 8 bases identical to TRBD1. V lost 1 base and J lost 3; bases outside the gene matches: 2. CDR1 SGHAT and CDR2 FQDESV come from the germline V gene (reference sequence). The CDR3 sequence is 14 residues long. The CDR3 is CASSLGTGNYEQYF. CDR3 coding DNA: TGTGCCAGCAGCTTAGGGACAGGGAACTACGAGCAGTACTTC.

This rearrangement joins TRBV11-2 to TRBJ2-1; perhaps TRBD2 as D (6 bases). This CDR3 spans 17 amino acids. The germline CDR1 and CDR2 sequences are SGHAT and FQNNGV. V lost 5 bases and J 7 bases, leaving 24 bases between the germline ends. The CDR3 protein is CASSPAEGAAGLNEQFF. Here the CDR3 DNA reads TGTGCCAGCAGCCCCGCTGAAGGGGCGGCGGGGCTTAATGAGCAGTTCTTC.

The CDR3, as DNA: TGTGCCAGTAGTACCGGGACAGCTGAGGGCTTACTTACCCGTTCCGTCAATCAGCCCCAGCATTTT. It codes for CASSTGTAEGLLTRSVNQPQHF. J is TRBJ1-5 and V is TRBV19; 7 positions match TRBD1. The CDR3 is made up of 22 amino acids. Trimming cost V 4 bases and J 3 bases; bases outside gene matches: 27. From germline, CDR1 is LNHDA and CDR2 SQIVND (reference sequence).

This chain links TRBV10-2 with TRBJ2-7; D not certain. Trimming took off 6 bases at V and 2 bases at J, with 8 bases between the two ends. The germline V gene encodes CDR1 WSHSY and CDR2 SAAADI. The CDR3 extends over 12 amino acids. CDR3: CASSGGPYEQYF. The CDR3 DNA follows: TGCGCCAGCAGCGGCGGTCCCTACGAGCAGTACTTC.

CDR3 region: CASSSGGSDEQFF. Here the CDR3 DNA reads TGTGCCAGCAGTTCAGGGGGCTCGGATGAGCAGTTCTTC. The rearrangement joins TRBV28 to TRBJ2-1, with 8 bases aligning to TRBD1. The V segment lost 4 bases and the J segment 8 bases; nucleotides outside the gene matches: 4. Germline V gene sequence: CDR1 MDHEN, CDR2 SYDVKM. The CDR3 is made up of 13 amino acids.

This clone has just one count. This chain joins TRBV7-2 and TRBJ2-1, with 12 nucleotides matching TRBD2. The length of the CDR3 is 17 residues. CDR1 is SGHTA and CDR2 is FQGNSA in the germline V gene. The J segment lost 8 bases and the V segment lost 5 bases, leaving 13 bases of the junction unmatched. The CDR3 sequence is CASSPRVASGRGHEQFF. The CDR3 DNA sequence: TGTGCCAGCAGCCCCAGGGTGGCTAGCGGGAGGGGTCATGAGCAGTTCTTC.